This T cell receptor (beta chain) derives from a study of cytomegalovirus exposure and HLA in healthy donors. Findings and caveats of the study: One cluster of highly shared sequence variants probably arose as a sequencing artifact.

The PCR employed 60 Vbeta primers together with 13 Jbeta primers. Generated by immunoSEQ multiplex PCR, the TCRdb table keeps only in-frame clones and is missing some. This listing includes 100,000 to 150,000 clones. Remarks on this clone: Its matching antigen is unknown.

V gave up 4 bases and J gave up 8 bases, with 18 bases separating them. The CDR3 is made up of 14 amino acids. Germline CDR1 reads SGHDT; CDR2 reads YYEEEE. This clonotype originated in a man between 18 and 29 years old in good health and CMV-seronegative. This rearrangement joins TRBV5-6 to TRBJ1-2; possibly TRBD1 for D (6 bases). The sequencing sample was made of PBMCs. The CDR3 spells CASSPPRGAKGYTF. The DNA for the CDR3 is TGTGCCAGCAGCCCCCCCCGGGGGGCGAAGGGCTACACCTTC.